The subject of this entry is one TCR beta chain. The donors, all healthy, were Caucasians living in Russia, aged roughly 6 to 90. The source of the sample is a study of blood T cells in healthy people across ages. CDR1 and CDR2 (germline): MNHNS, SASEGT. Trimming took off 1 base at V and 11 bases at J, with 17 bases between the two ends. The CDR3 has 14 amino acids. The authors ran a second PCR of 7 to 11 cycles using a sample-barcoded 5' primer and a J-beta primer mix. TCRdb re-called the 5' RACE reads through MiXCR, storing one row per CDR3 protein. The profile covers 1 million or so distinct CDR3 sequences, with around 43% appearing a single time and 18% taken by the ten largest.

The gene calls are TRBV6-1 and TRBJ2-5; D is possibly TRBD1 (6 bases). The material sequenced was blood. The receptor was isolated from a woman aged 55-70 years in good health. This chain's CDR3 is CASSEVGRGAEQYF. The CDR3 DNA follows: TGTGCCAGCAGTGAAGTAGGCAGGGGAGCTGAGCAGTACTTC.